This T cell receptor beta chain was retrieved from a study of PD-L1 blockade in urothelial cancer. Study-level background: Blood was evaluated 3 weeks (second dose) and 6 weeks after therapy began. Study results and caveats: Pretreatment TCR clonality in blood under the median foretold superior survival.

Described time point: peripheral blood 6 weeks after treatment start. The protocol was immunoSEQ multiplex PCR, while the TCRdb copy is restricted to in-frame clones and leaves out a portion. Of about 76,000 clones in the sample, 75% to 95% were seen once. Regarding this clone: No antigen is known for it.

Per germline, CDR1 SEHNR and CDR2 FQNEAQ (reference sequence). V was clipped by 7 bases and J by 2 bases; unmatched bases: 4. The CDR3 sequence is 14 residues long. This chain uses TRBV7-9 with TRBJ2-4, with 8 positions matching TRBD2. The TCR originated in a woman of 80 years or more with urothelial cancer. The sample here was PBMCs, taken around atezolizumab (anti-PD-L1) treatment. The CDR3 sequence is CASTFSGTKNIQYF. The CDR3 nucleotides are TGTGCCAGCACCTTTAGCGGGACCAAAAACATTCAGTACTTC.